Here is one T cell receptor (beta chain) with its context. Germline CDR1 is DFQATT and CDR2 is SNEGSKA (reference sequence). The V end was cut by 3 bases, the J end by 5 bases, with 16 bases between. The CDR3 totals 14 residues. The sample comes from a study of brain T cells in children with intractable seizures. Here immunoSEQ multiplex PCR was the method, and the copy in TCRdb shows in-frame clones only, minus some. This sample has tens of thousands of clones, with approximately 94% found just once. Sample: peripheral blood, taken at surgery. The origin of this receptor is a boy under three years old with tuberous sclerosis and intractable seizures. The V call is TRBV20-1, the J call TRBJ2-5, with a weak D call TRBD2 (5 bases). CDR3 region: CSASNPRVGETQYF. As DNA, the CDR3 is TGCAGTGCTAGTAATCCGAGGGTGGGGGAGACCCAGTACTTC.